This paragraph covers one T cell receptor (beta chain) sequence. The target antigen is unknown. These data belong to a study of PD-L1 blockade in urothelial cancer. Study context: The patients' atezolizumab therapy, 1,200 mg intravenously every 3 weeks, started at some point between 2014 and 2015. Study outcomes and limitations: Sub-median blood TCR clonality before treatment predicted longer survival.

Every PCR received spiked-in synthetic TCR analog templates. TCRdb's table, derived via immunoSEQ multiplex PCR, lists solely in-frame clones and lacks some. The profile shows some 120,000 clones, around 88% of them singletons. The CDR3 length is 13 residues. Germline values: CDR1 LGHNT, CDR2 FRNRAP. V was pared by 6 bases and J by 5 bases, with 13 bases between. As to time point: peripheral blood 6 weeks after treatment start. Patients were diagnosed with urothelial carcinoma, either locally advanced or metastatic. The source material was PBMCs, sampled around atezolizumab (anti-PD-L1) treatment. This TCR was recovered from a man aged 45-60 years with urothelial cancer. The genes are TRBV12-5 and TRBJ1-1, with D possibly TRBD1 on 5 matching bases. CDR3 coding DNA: TGTGCTAGTGGAAAGGGGCTAGAGACTGAAGCTTTCTTT. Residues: CASGKGLETEAFF.